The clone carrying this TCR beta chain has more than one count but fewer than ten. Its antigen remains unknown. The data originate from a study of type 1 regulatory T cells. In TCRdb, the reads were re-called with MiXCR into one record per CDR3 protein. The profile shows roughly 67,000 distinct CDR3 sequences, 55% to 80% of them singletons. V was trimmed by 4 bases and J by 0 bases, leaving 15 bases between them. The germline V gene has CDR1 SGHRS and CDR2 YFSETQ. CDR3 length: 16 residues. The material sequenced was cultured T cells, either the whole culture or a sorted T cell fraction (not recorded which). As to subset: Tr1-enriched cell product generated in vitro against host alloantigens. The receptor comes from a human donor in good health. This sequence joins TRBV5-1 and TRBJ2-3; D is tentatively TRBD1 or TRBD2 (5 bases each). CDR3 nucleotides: TGCGCCAGCAGCCCCCGGGACCGAACTAGCACAGATACGCAGTATTTT. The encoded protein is CASSPRDRTSTDTQYF. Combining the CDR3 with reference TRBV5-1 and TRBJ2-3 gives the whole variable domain KAGVTQTPRYLIKTRGQQVTLSCSPISGHRSVSWYQQTPGQGLQFLFEYFSETQRNKGNFPGRFSGRQFSNSRSEMNVSTLELGDSALYLCASSPRDRTSTDTQYFGPGTRLTVL.